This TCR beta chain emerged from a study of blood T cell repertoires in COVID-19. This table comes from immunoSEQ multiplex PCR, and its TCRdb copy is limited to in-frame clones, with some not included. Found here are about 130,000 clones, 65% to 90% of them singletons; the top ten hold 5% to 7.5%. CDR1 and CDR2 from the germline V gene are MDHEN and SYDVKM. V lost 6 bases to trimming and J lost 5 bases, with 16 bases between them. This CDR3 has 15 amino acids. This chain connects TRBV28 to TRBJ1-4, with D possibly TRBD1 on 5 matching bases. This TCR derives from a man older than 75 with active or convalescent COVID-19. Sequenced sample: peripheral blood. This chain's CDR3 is CASRSLDSRNEKLFF. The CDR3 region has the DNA TGTGCCAGCAGATCTCTTGACAGCCGGAATGAAAAACTGTTTTTT.